The next 26 T cell receptor beta chains were all read from a single sample in a study of PD-L1 blockade in urothelial cancer. Clones were sequenced by immunoSEQ multiplex PCR, and TCRdb holds only the in-frame ones, with some missing. The sample shows some 100,000 clones, about 89% of them seen only once. Sequencing was performed on PBMCs, taken around atezolizumab (anti-PD-L1) treatment. The receptor set was obtained from a woman over 75 with urothelial cancer.

The V gene is TRBV11-2, the J gene TRBJ2-2, with D hard to call. CDR1 and CDR2 from the germline V gene are SGHAT and FQNNGV. The CDR3 is made up of 16 amino acids. Trimming took 3 bases from V and 2 from J, leaving 13 bases between them. The DNA for the CDR3 is TGTGCCAGCAGCTTTTTTTTCAGTGGTAACACCGGGGAGCTGTTTTTT. It encodes CASSFFFSGNTGELFF.

This clone showed up just once. The chain uses TRBV7-3 and TRBJ2-2, with 8 bases aligning to TRBD2. The junction had 11 bases not matched to a gene; V was cut back by 5 bases and J by 0 bases. Germline-derived CDR1 and CDR2 are SGHTA and FQGTGA. The length of the CDR3 is 18 residues. The CDR3 loop reads CASSRIAGRTPNTGELFF. As DNA, the CDR3 is TGTGCCAGCAGCAGAATAGCGGGGAGAACCCCGAACACCGGGGAGCTGTTTTTT.

The V gene is TRBV5-4, the J gene TRBJ2-7; TRBD1 is a possible D gene (5 bases). Germline loops: CDR1 SGHNT, CDR2 YYREEE (reference sequence). V was trimmed by 4 bases and J by 2 bases, leaving 19 bases between them. This CDR3 spans 16 amino acids. For the CDR3, the DNA is TGTGCCAGCAGCACCCCCGAGAGGCAGGGAACCTACGAGCAGTACTTC. Its protein is CASSTPERQGTYEQYF.

In its sample, this clone was seen a few times. The chain links TRBV7-2 to TRBJ1-1; maybe TRBD1 (5 bases). Germline V lookup: CDR1 SGHTA, CDR2 FQGNSA. This CDR3 is built from 13 residues. V was trimmed by 7 bases and J by 3 bases, leaving 12 bases between them. CDR3 protein: CASTLRGYTEAFF. Here the CDR3 DNA reads TGTGCCAGCACCCTAAGGGGCTACACTGAAGCTTTCTTT.

The chain has TRBV7-3 and TRBJ2-2, with TRBD2 identical over 13 bases. This CDR3 is built from 16 residues. Germline V gene sequence: CDR1 SGHTA, CDR2 FQGTGA. Trimming cost V 3 bases and J 4 bases; bases outside gene matches: 2. CDR3 nucleotide sequence: TGTGCCAGCAGCTTTACTAGCGGGAGGGGCACCGGGGAGCTGTTTTTT. It is translated as CASSFTSGRGTGELFF.

The chain combines TRBV19 with TRBJ2-7, with D maybe TRBD2 (5 bases). CDR1 is LNHDA and CDR2 is SQIVND in the germline V gene (reference sequence). Trimming left V 0 bases short and J 3 bases short, with 12 bases between. This CDR3 comprises 15 residues. CDR3 loop: CASSIDPASIYEQYF. CDR3 DNA: TGTGCCAGTAGTATAGATCCGGCTAGCATCTACGAGCAGTACTTC.

The chain joins TRBV5-1 to TRBJ2-7; no firm D call. V lost 1 base and J lost 0, with 5 bases in between. CDR1 is SGHRS and CDR2 is YFSETQ in the germline V gene. The length of the CDR3 is 13 residues. The CDR3 sequence is CASSLYGSYEQYF. The DNA for the CDR3 is TGCGCCAGCAGCTTGTACGGCTCCTACGAGCAGTACTTC.

J is TRBJ2-7 and V is TRBV5-4; weak D call: TRBD2 (6 bases). The CDR3 sequence is 12 residues long. The V and J ends lost 4 bases and 7 bases respectively, with 12 bases between them. Germline V gives CDR1 SGHNT, CDR2 YYREEE (reference sequence). CDR3 sequence reads: CASSPEGREQYF. The CDR3 coding sequence is TGTGCCAGCAGCCCGGAAGGGAGGGAGCAGTACTTC.

This chain joins TRBV28 and TRBJ2-7, with D tentatively TRBD2 (6 bases). The CDR3 is 14 amino acids. Trimming removed 6 bases at V and 2 bases at J, with 14 bases between. The germline V gene encodes CDR1 MDHEN and CDR2 SYDVKM. In nucleotides, the CDR3 is TGTGCCAGCAGCCCGAGGCGACTAGCCTACGAGCAGTACTTC. This translates into CASSPRRLAYEQYF. Together with reference TRBV28 and TRBJ2-7, the CDR3 gives the full variable domain: DVKVTQSSRYLVKRTGEKVFLECVQDMDHENMFWYRQDPGLGLRLIYFSYDVKMKEKGDIPEGYSVSREKKERFSLILESASTNQTSMYLCASSPRRLAYEQYFGPGTRLTVT.

This clone has a single count. The V and J genes are TRBV6-1 and TRBJ2-7; D is perhaps TRBD2 (6 bases). Germline V gene data show CDR1 as MNHNS and CDR2 as SASEGT. CDR3 size: 14 residues. Trimming removed 4 bases at V and 6 bases at J, with 16 bases between. The CDR3, as DNA: TGTGCCAGCAGTGCTCTAGCTCGGAGGGGCGAGCAGTACTTC. Protein: CASSALARRGEQYF.

The gene calls are TRBV27 and TRBJ1-2; 10 positions match TRBD1. The J segment lost 4 bases and the V segment lost 4 bases, leaving 6 bases of the junction unmatched. Germline loops: CDR1 MNHEY, CDR2 SMNVEV (reference sequence). This CDR3 comprises 15 residues. This CDR3 is CASSYRQGAAYGYTF. In DNA form, the CDR3 reads TGTGCCAGCAGTTACCGACAGGGGGCGGCCTATGGCTACACCTTC.

This clone is a singleton in its sample. CDR3 nucleotides: TGTGCCAGCAGTTCCAGTTACACCACAGATACGCAGTATTTT. This gives the protein CASSSSYTTDTQYF. The V call is TRBV28, the J call TRBJ2-3, with unresolved D. V shed 4 bases and J shed 2 bases, with 10 bases lying between them. Germline V gene sequence: CDR1 MDHEN, CDR2 SYDVKM. There are 14 residues in the CDR3.

The rearrangement joins TRBV9 to TRBJ2-5; 11 nucleotides line up with TRBD2. The length of the CDR3 is 15 residues. Germline CDR1 SGDLS, CDR2 YYNGEE. With V trimmed by 6 bases and J by 5 bases, 9 bases remained unmatched. The CDR3: CASNLAGGPEETQYF. CDR3 DNA: TGTGCCAGCAACTTAGCGGGAGGGCCTGAGGAGACCCAGTACTTC. Full variable domain (remainder filled in from reference TRBV9 and TRBJ2-5): DSGVTQTPKHLITATGQRVTLRCSPRSGDLSVYWYQQSLDQGLQFLIQYYNGEERAKGNILERFSAQQFPDLHSELNLSSLELGDSALYFCASNLAGGPEETQYFGPGTRLLVL.

The chain employs TRBV28 and TRBJ2-1, with 7 bases aligning to TRBD1. V was pared by 6 bases and J by 6 bases, with 5 bases of the junction left unmatched. The CDR3 is made up of 13 amino acids. Germline V gene lookup returns CDR1 MDHEN and CDR2 SYDVKM. CDR3 sequence: CASSRGQINEQFF. The CDR3 region has the DNA TGTGCCAGCAGCAGGGGACAGATCAATGAGCAGTTCTTC. The full variable domain, its missing parts supplied by reference TRBV28 and TRBJ2-1, is DVKVTQSSRYLVKRTGEKVFLECVQDMDHENMFWYRQDPGLGLRLIYFSYDVKMKEKGDIPEGYSVSREKKERFSLILESASTNQTSMYLCASSRGQINEQFFGPGTRLTVL.

The gene calls are TRBV10-2 and TRBJ2-3; possible D gene TRBD2, 6 bases. CDR1 WSHSY and CDR2 SAAADI come from the germline V gene. The ends were cut back, 3 bases at V and 6 bases at J, with 22 bases in the middle. CDR3 size: 17 residues. CDR3 amino acids: CASSERRASDAGDTQYF. The CDR3 coding sequence is TGCGCCAGCAGTGAAAGGAGGGCTAGCGACGCTGGGGATACGCAGTATTTT.

J is TRBJ1-5 and V is TRBV6-1; 7 bases fit TRBD1. CDR3 length: 14 amino acids. Germline V CDR1 and CDR2: MNHNS, SASEGT. J was trimmed by 7 bases and V by 6 bases; bases with no gene match: 9. CDR3 loop: CASSERGLGQPQHF. In DNA form, the CDR3 reads TGTGCCAGCAGCGAGAGGGGGCTAGGCCAGCCCCAGCATTTT.

The chain has TRBV25-1 and TRBJ1-4; 11 bases agree with TRBD1. The CDR3 sequence is 17 residues long. Germline CDR1 reads MGHDK; CDR2 reads SYGVNS. The J segment lost 1 base and the V segment lost 3 bases, leaving 4 bases of the junction unmatched. The CDR3 bases are TGTGCCAGCAGTGAGGGGGGACAGGGGGTAACTAATGAAAAACTGTTTTTT. Encoded protein: CASSEGGQGVTNEKLFF.

V is TRBV7-9 and J is TRBJ2-3; tentative D call: TRBD2 (6 bases). Deletions cut 4 bases from V and 3 bases from J, with 14 bases between. Germline V lookup: CDR1 SEHNR, CDR2 FQNEAQ (reference sequence). The CDR3 covers 15 residues. The CDR3 sequence is CASSSLGGGTDTQYF. DNA for the CDR3: TGTGCCAGCAGCTCTCTCGGGGGTGGAACAGATACGCAGTATTTT.

This clone came up once. This chain connects TRBV5-1 to TRBJ2-1; D is ambiguous. The CDR3 runs 13 residues. CDR1 is SGHRS, CDR2 YFSETQ, per germline. Trimming removed 5 bases from V and 8 bases from J, with 14 bases in between. The CDR3 DNA follows: TGCGCCAGCAGTTCTCGCACTAACCATGAGCAGTTCTTC. Protein: CASSSRTNHEQFF.

The chain has TRBV7-2 and TRBJ2-5; D is perhaps TRBD1 (6 bases). Germline loops: CDR1 SGHTA, CDR2 FQGNSA. The CDR3 has 14 amino acids. Trimming removed 2 bases from V and 5 bases from J, with 12 bases in between. The CDR3: CASSLNFQGETQYF. The CDR3 DNA follows: TGTGCCAGCAGCTTAAACTTCCAGGGGGAGACCCAGTACTTC.

The chain joins TRBV21-1 to TRBJ1-3. TRBV21-1 is listed as a pseudogene. This CDR3 is 16 amino acids long. CDR3 DNA sequence: TGTGCCAGCCCGGCTACGGGCGGGTTCACTGGAAACACCATATATTTT. Translating it yields CASPATGGFTGNTIYF.

The chain joins TRBV14 to TRBJ2-3, with TRBD2 as a possible D gene (5 bases). The germline V gene has CDR1 SGHDN and CDR2 FVKESK. This CDR3 comprises 15 residues. V was shortened by 4 bases and J by 2 bases, with 13 bases between the two germline ends. This CDR3 reads CASSRLGATTDTQYF. DNA of the CDR3: TGTGCCAGCAGCCGTCTGGGAGCGACCACAGATACGCAGTATTTT.

The chain uses TRBV9 and TRBJ2-1; D perhaps matches TRBD1 (6 bases). The CDR3 extends over 14 amino acids. The ends were cut back, 0 bases at V and 6 bases at J, with 10 bases in the middle. Germline-derived CDR1 and CDR2 are SGDLS and YYNGEE. The CDR3 sequence: CASSVGRGSNEQFF. In DNA form, the CDR3 reads TGTGCCAGCAGCGTAGGCAGGGGCTCCAATGAGCAGTTCTTC.

V is TRBV6-1 and J is TRBJ1-2; D might be TRBD1 (6 bases). V dropped 6 bases and J dropped 3 bases, with 17 bases sitting between them. The germline CDR1 and CDR2 sequences are MNHNS and SASEGT. The CDR3 runs to 15 residues. CDR3 DNA sequence: TGTGCCAGCAGGGGAGGGACACGAACATACTATGGCTACACCTTC. It translates to CASRGGTRTYYGYTF.

This clone is a singleton in its sample. The CDR3 sequence is CASSYEQSNEQFF. CDR3 in DNA: TGTGCCAGCAGTTACGAACAGTCCAATGAGCAGTTCTTC. The chain links TRBV6-6 to TRBJ2-1; D gene unclear. The V end lost 2 bases, the J end lost 6 bases, and 8 bases lay between the germline ends. Germline CDR1 is MNHNY and CDR2 is SVGAGI (reference sequence). The CDR3 sequence is 13 residues long.

This chain joins TRBV2 and TRBJ1-1; D ambiguous. The V and J ends lost 8 bases and 1 base respectively, with 17 bases between them. Germline V lookup: CDR1 SNHLY, CDR2 FYNNEI. The CDR3 sequence is 15 residues long. The CDR3 loop is CASGRGRGSNTEAFF. The CDR3 region has the DNA TGTGCCAGCGGCCGTGGGAGAGGGTCGAACACTGAAGCTTTCTTT.